Below, one TCR beta chain is given with its context. Its antigen remains unidentified. Base qualities were left out, and no much larger clone turns up one base away. The data stem from a study of identical twins (dated by TCRdb to the mid-2010s). General notes on the study: The study deep-sequenced TCR alpha and beta repertoires from monozygotic twins, unrelated adults of various ages and cord blood to test whether fetal clonotypes persist. Replicate twin experiments were performed at different times using different library preparation protocols to rule out contamination.

The library was produced with 5' RACE. Instrument used: Illumina HiSeq 2000. Template switching added a universal primer binding site, and the final cDNA carried a unique molecular identifier that allowed TCR cDNA molecules to be counted accurately. Specific primers in the conserved constant-segment region were used to synthesize first-strand cDNA for the TCR alpha and beta chains. To control for contamination, every cDNA library was double barcoded, receiving both a SMART-Mk sample barcode and Illumina barcodes. TruSeq adapter sequences along with Illumina sample barcodes were introduced in two successive PCR steps. The Illumina HiSeq platform was used with custom primers to sequence TCR alpha and beta cDNA libraries. In the original analysis: MiGEC was used to process raw reads and extract unique molecular identifiers, and MiXCR was used to find CDR3 positions. For each individual, recombination models were inferred using an EM algorithm with the repgenHMM and IGoR tools. Shared clonotype analysis was performed with the tcR package in R, normalizing sharing by the product of cloneset sizes. To study raw recombination free of thymic and clonal selection effects, out-of-frame nonproductive sequences were analyzed. The raw public data were reprocessed by TCRdb itself: fastp quality trimming at Q25, MiXCR clonotype calling, in-frame beta chains only. Duplicate CDR3 protein sequences are folded into a single record with the most common DNA and genes. These V and J calls derive from TCRdb rather than the authors' analysis. This sample holds about 470,000 distinct CDR3 sequences; approximately 25% were observed only once. The top ten clones comprise around 3% of the sample.

From its cysteine to its phenylalanine, the CDR3 spans 17 amino acids. The CDR3 DNA has 51 bases and is translated from base 1. From a lookup of the germline V gene, CDR1 and CDR2 are SQVTM and ANQGSEA. From V the trimming removes 7 bases and from J it removes 4 bases, while the gene matches leave 18 bases of the junction unaccounted for. Only healthy Caucasian donors were included. The twin cohort comprised three pairs of female monozygotic twins, all aged roughly 18 to 30 years. Positive isolation kits from Invitrogen were used to isolate CD4+ and CD8+ T cell populations. What the authors observed across the whole study: Out-of-frame TCR alpha sequences shared between twins showed an excess of low generation-probability sequences compared with coincidental sharing between unrelated individuals. Conclusions relied on cross-sectional statistical analysis, since the same donors could not be followed over many years. Fewer insertions were carried by abundant cord blood beta clonotypes, a similar but weaker trend appeared in young adult naive repertoires, and no such trend appeared in memory repertoires. Zero-insertion analyses could be partly confounded by invariant T cells such as MAIT and iNKT, though diverse VJ usage argued against such confounding for most clonotypes. In monozygotic twins, recombination models systematically underestimated out-of-frame TCR alpha sharing, but the models matched the sharing seen between unrelated individuals. The excess sharing between twins in beta out-of-frame sequences was weaker because fewer shared sequences reduced the signal-to-noise ratio.

The data also belong to a second study, concerning T cells expressing NK-cell markers. Per the second study: In sorted CD3+CD56+NKG2C+, CD3+CD56+NKG2C- and CD3+CD56-NKG2C+ T-cell subsets from roughly 8 donors, TCR beta-chain repertoires were profiled. Among the eight sequenced donors, only one was HCMV-seronegative, while the other seven were HCMV-seropositive. To restrict sorting to alphabetaTCR-expressing T cells, an anti-gammadeltaTCR antibody was added in several experiments. For several donors, the dominant CD3+CD56+NKG2C+ clonotypes were among the top 10 CD8+ clonotypes and accounted for about 1.0-7.5% of CD8+ T cells. Those dominant clonotypes were again the most abundant among CD3+CD56-NKG2C+ cells in several donors, at roughly 25-60.1%. Whether the expanded NKG2C-expressing T cell clones were specific for HCMV antigens was left unclear. Randomly selected healthy volunteers, three men and five women, were used as the eight sequenced donors. A commercial ELISA kit detecting HCMV-specific IgG in serum was used to determine HCMV serostatus. MIGEC was used to demultiplex reads and group reads by UMI, and MiTCR was used to assemble and quantify clonotypes. To exclude erroneous sequences, only TCR cDNA sequences supported by at least two reads were retained. The tcR package was used for downstream repertoire analysis, with clonotypes matched between fractions based on CDR3 nucleotide sequence plus V segment. VDJmatch was used to annotate antigen specificity against VDJdb, with one amino acid substitution allowed in CDR3.

The sequenced sample was CD4+ T cells sorted from blood. The sequence was collected from a woman younger than 35 in good health. The chain joins TRBV29-1 to TRBJ2-7, with TRBD2 matching 11 junction bases. In nucleotide form, the sequence is TGCAGCGCTCGGGCGTCGGGACTAGCGGAGGCCCGATACGAGCAGTACTTC. This translates into CSARASGLAEARYEQYF.